The 21 T cell receptor beta chains given below trace back to one sample, sequenced in a study of T cell clonality in common variable immunodeficiency. Sequenced by immunoSEQ multiplex PCR; TCRdb stores in-frame clones only, minus some. The profile covers 35,000 to 50,000 clones, none occurring a single time. The sequencing sample was made of peripheral blood mononuclear cells. These receptors all come from a person between 18 and 75 years old in good health.

This clone was seen repeatedly, ten times or more. The sequenced fragment ends 3 residues before the CDR3 boundary, so the rest is inferred from the germline J gene. The chain couples TRBV12-3 or TRBV12-4 to TRBJ1-5, with 9 positions matching TRBD1. Germline trimming cut 10 bases from V and 6 bases from J; bases unmatched to any gene: 7. The CDR3 is 13 amino acids. The DNA read from the CDR3 is TGTGCCATCAGGACAGGGGATACTCAGCCC. Its protein is CAIRTGDTQP. The whole CDR3 protein reads CAIRTGDTQPQHF.

This clone has at least ten counts. The sequence runs out 3 residues before the end of the CDR3; the remainder is reconstructed from the germline J gene. The chain employs TRBV30 and TRBJ2-7, with 11 bases fitting TRBD2. This CDR3 has 14 residues. V gave up 2 bases and J gave up 6 bases; unmatched junction bases: 6. Per germline, CDR1 GTSNPN and CDR2 SVGIG (reference sequence). CDR3 loop: CAWSKNSGRAEQYF. The sequenced CDR3 bases are TGTGCCTGGAGTAAGAATAGCGGGAGGGCCGAG. The whole variable domain, remainder taken from reference TRBV30 and TRBJ2-7, is SQTIHQWPATLVQPVGSPLSLECTVEGTSNPNLYWYRQAAGRGLQLLFYSVGIGQISSEVPQNLSASRPQDRQFILSSKKLLLSDSGFYLCAWSKNSGRAEQYFGPGTRLTVT.

This clone was counted a few times. Read data end 3 residues before the CDR3 end; the end is taken from the germline J gene. This chain links TRBV30 with TRBJ1-2, with D possibly TRBD1 on 5 matching bases. The CDR3 has 15 residues. CDR1 GTSNPN and CDR2 SVGIG come from the germline V gene (reference sequence). CDR3 loop: CAWSVDGTSTDTYTF. CDR3 bases read: TGTGCCTGGAGTGTGGACGGGACTAGCACAGATACC.

Comment on this clone: The read ends 3 residues before the CDR3 terminus; that terminus is restored from the germline J gene. V gene TRBV5-6 combines with J gene TRBJ1-2; D possibly corresponds to TRBD1 (6 bases). Germline values: CDR1 SGHDT, CDR2 YYEEEE. The CDR3 length is 12 residues. The CDR3: CASSEQQGRYTF. The part of the CDR3 DNA that was read is TGTGCCAGCAGCGAGCAACAGGGTAGG. The variable domain in full, with the rest retrieved from reference TRBV5-6 and TRBJ1-2, is DAGVTQSPTHLIKTRGQQVTLRCSPKSGHDTVSWYQQALGQGPQFIFQYYEEEERQRGNFPDRFSGHQFPNYSSELNVNALLLGDSALYLCASSEQQGRYTFGSGTRLTVV.

This clone has at least ten counts. The read gets to within 3 residues of the CDR3 end, and the germline J gene fills in the rest. The rearrangement links TRBV30 to TRBJ2-7, with 10 bases fitting TRBD1. Germline lookup yields CDR1 GTSNPN and CDR2 SVGIG (reference sequence). The CDR3 is made up of 13 amino acids. V was pared by 2 bases and J by 4 bases, with 2 bases of the junction left unmatched. The sequenced CDR3 bases are TGTGCCTGGAGTAGGACAGGGGGGTACGAG. Translation: CAWSRTGGYE. The entire CDR3 reads CAWSRTGGYEQYF.

This clone was recorded at least ten times. The read terminates 3 residues before the CDR3 end, so the remaining end is supplied by the germline J gene. J is TRBJ1-4 and V is TRBV20-1, with TRBD1 matching over 9 bases. J gave up 0 bases and V 7 bases, and 9 bases lay outside the gene matches. The germline V gene encodes CDR1 DFQATT and CDR2 SNEGSKA (reference sequence). This CDR3 comprises 16 residues. The CDR3 bases that were read are TGCAGTGTTAGGGAGGACAGGGGATCAACTAATGAAAAA. It yields the protein CSVREDRGSTNEK. The full-length CDR3 reads as CSVREDRGSTNEKLFF.

This clone turned up a few times. Its ends do not fully match the called genes, so a read error is possible. The read terminates 3 residues ahead of where the CDR3 ends, so the germline J gene completes it. The chain employs TRBV7-7 and TRBJ1-2; perhaps TRBD1 as D (5 bases). Germline V gene sequence: CDR1 SSHAT, CDR2 FNYEAQ (reference sequence). This CDR3 has 17 amino acids. The sequenced part of the CDR3 DNA is TGTGCTAGCAGCTCAGGGACTAGCGGGGTCTTCTCCTACGAC. It translates to CASSSGTSGVFSYD. The full CDR3 sequence reads CASSSGTSGVFSYDYTF. Variable domain in full (rest from reference TRBV7-7 and TRBJ1-2): GAGVSQSPRYKVTKRGQDVTLRCDPISSHATLYWYQQALGQGPEFLTYFNYEAQPDKSGLPSDRFSAERPEGSISTLTIQRTEQRDSAMYRCASSSGTSGVFSYDYTFGSGTRLTVV.

This clone occurred many times. From the germline J gene comes the end of the CDR3, since the read stops 3 residues before it. The chain combines TRBV5-6 with TRBJ1-2, with no clear D. This CDR3 has 14 residues. Germline V gene data show CDR1 as SGHDT and CDR2 as YYEEEE. V gave up 0 bases and J gave up 4 bases, with 10 bases separating them. The CDR3 bases that were read are TGTGCCAGCAGCTTGGCTAGTCTGGGCTATGGC. The encoded protein is CASSLASLGYG. The full CDR3 protein is CASSLASLGYGYTF.

This clone was counted many times. From the germline J gene comes the end of the CDR3, since the read stops 3 residues before it. The chain has TRBV20-1 and TRBJ2-5, with D perhaps TRBD2 (5 bases). The CDR3 spans 12 residues. Per germline, CDR1 DFQATT and CDR2 SNEGSKA (reference sequence). The V and J ends lost 3 bases and 4 bases respectively, with 9 bases between them. The CDR3 protein is CSASGEGETQYF. CDR3 DNA (partial): TGCAGTGCTAGCGGGGAAGGAGAGACC.

The sample holds many counts of this clone. The CDR3 end is not reached by the read, which stops 3 residues before it; the germline J gene fills it in. The rearrangement uses TRBV10-3 and TRBJ1-2; 8 bases are shared with TRBD1. From germline, CDR1 is ENHRY and CDR2 SYGVKD. This CDR3 region has 11 residues. CDR3 loop: CATTTGEGYTF. CDR3 bases read: TGTGCCACCACGACAGGGGAAGGC.

This clone was recorded at least ten times. CDR3 residues: CASSGGQGAGQPQHF. The part of the CDR3 DNA that was read is TGTGCCAGCAGTGGCGGACAGGGGGCGGGTCAGCCC. V and J are TRBV6-1 and TRBJ1-5; 11 bases line up with TRBD1. The CDR3 is cut off 3 residues early in the read; its end comes from the germline J gene. The V segment lost 4 bases and the J segment 6 bases; nucleotides outside the gene matches: 5. This CDR3 spans 15 amino acids. Germline CDR1 MNHNS, CDR2 SASEGT.

This clone was counted ten times or more. The read comes to an end 3 residues before the CDR3 does, leaving the germline J gene to fill in the end. This sequence joins TRBV13 and TRBJ2-7, with 10 positions matching TRBD1. The V gene's germline CDR1 is PRHDT and CDR2 FYEKMQ (reference sequence). Trimming took 2 bases from V and 5 from J; bases not matched to a gene: 6. The CDR3 is 15 residues long. CDR3 residues: CASSLSDRGLNEQYF. The CDR3 DNA, read in part, is TGTGCCAGCAGCTTAAGCGACAGGGGGCTGAACGAG.

This clone was seen repeatedly, ten times or more. The read stops 3 residues short of the end of the CDR3; the missing end is completed from the germline J gene. This chain joins TRBV19 and TRBJ2-2, with a weak D call TRBD2 (6 bases). The CDR3 runs 12 residues. Trimming shortened V by 7 bases and J by 5 bases, and 8 bases separated the two germline ends. Germline CDR1 is LNHDA and CDR2 is SQIVND (reference sequence). CDR3 residues: CASTGGTGELFF. The DNA read from the CDR3 is TGTGCCAGTACCGGGGGAACCGGGGAG.

This clone was observed many times. With the read ending 3 residues before the CDR3 end, the germline J gene is used to fill in that end. The chain joins TRBV20-1 to TRBJ1-1, with a possible D match to TRBD1 (6 bases). The length of the CDR3 is 15 residues. Germline V gives CDR1 DFQATT, CDR2 SNEGSKA (reference sequence). Between the trimmed V and J ends, which lost 5 bases and 1 base, there was a span of 17 bases. The CDR3 here is CSAPQQGLGNTEAFF. The CDR3 bases that were read are TGCAGTGCTCCCCAACAGGGTCTAGGGAACACTGAA.

This clone was recorded many times. The read ends 3 residues before the CDR3 terminus; that terminus is restored from the germline J gene. V is TRBV7-3 and J is TRBJ2-6; TRBD1 agrees at 9 bases. The CDR3 has 16 residues. V gave up 5 bases and J gave up 4 bases; unmatched junction bases: 6. Germline CDR1 reads SGHTA; CDR2 reads FQGTGA. CDR3 loop: CASSAGTGRGANVLTF. Incomplete CDR3 DNA: TGTGCCAGCAGCGCCGGGACAGGGCGAGGGGCCAACGTC.

In this sample, this clone turned up a few times. The CDR3 is cut off 3 residues early in the read; its end comes from the germline J gene. V gene TRBV7-3 combines with J gene TRBJ1-5, with a weak D call TRBD1 (6 bases). The CDR3 totals 15 residues. Germline CDR1 is SGHTA and CDR2 is FQGTGA. The sequenced part of the CDR3 DNA is TGTGCCAGCAGCTTACAAGGCGGGGGCACAGATCCC. Amino acid sequence: CASSLQGGGTDP. Given in full, the CDR3 is CASSLQGGGTDPQHF.

This clone was detected ten times or more. The CDR3 here is CASSLTGQGAGGYTF. CDR3 DNA, as far as it was read: TGTGCCAGCAGCTTGACTGGACAGGGGGCGGGAGGC. The rearrangement links TRBV5-5 to TRBJ1-2; TRBD1 matches 11 bases. The read comes to an end 3 residues before the CDR3 does, leaving the germline J gene to fill in the end. The CDR3 runs 15 residues. The germline V gene encodes CDR1 SGHKS and CDR2 YYEKEE (reference sequence).

This clone was found many times. The read is 3 residues too short to cover the CDR3 end, so that end is filled in from the germline J gene. The gene calls are TRBV20-1 and TRBJ2-5, with D unclear. Per germline, CDR1 DFQATT and CDR2 SNEGSKA (reference sequence). Trimming shortened V by 3 bases and J by 0 bases, and 2 bases separated the two germline ends. This CDR3 is built from 11 residues. CDR3 DNA (partial): TGCAGTGCTAGCGACCAAGAGACC. Translated: CSASDQET. The complete CDR3 reads CSASDQETQYF.

About this clone: The read comes to an end 3 residues before the CDR3 does, leaving the germline J gene to fill in the end. The gene calls are TRBV7-9 and TRBJ1-2, with D uncertain. This CDR3 contains 13 residues. The germline V gene has CDR1 SEHNR and CDR2 FQNEAQ (reference sequence). Partial CDR3 DNA: TGTGCCAGCAGTTCACTGGCCGCGGGAGGC. Its protein product is CASSSLAAGG. The whole CDR3 region reads CASSSLAAGGYTF.

This clone was picked up a small number of times. The observed sequence ends 3 residues before the CDR3 terminus, with the missing tail filled in from the germline J gene. In the same sample, other DNA sequences code for this CDR3. This chain joins TRBV7-2 and TRBJ1-6; D may be TRBD1 (6 bases). The CDR3 extends over 14 amino acids. V was pared by 5 bases and J by 10 bases, with 15 bases between. CDR1 is SGHTA and CDR2 is FQGNSA in the germline V gene. The CDR3 DNA, read in part, is TGTGCCAGCAGCCTAGGACAGCTTAACTCACCC. As protein: CASSLGQLNSP. The full CDR3 reads CASSLGQLNSPLHF.

Ten or more counts support this clone. The sequenced fragment ends 3 residues before the CDR3 boundary, so the rest is inferred from the germline J gene. The rearrangement links TRBV2 to TRBJ2-3; 8 bases align to TRBD2. The CDR3 is made up of 15 amino acids. Germline V gives CDR1 SNHLY, CDR2 FYNNEI. J lost 0 bases, V lost 7 bases, and 6 bases had no gene match. CDR3 in amino acids: CASNPASGSTDTQYF. The covered CDR3 bases are TGTGCCAGCAATCCGGCTAGCGGGAGCACAGATACG. Combining the CDR3 with reference TRBV2 and TRBJ2-3 gives the whole variable domain EPEVTQTPSHQVTQMGQEVILRCVPISNHLYFYWYRQILGQKVEFLVSFYNNEISEKSEIFDDQFSVERPDGSNFTLKIRSTKLEDSAMYFCASNPASGSTDTQYFGPGTRLTVL.